The 26 T cell receptor beta chains below come from one sample, sequenced in a study of blood T cell repertoires in COVID-19. This table comes from immunoSEQ multiplex PCR, and its TCRdb copy is limited to in-frame clones, with some not included. The sample consists of more than 110,000 clones, around 89% of them appearing once. Source material: peripheral blood. These receptors came from an elderly woman with acute or convalescent COVID-19.

The J gene is TRBJ2-7, the V gene TRBV13, with D perhaps matching TRBD1 (5 bases). V was clipped by 2 bases and J by 11 bases, with 16 bases between them. CDR1 is PRHDT and CDR2 is FYEKMQ in the germline V gene (reference sequence). CDR3 length equals 13 residues. The CDR3 loop is CASSLRAQGLEYF. The CDR3, as DNA: TGTGCCAGCAGCTTAAGGGCGCAGGGCTTGGAGTACTTC.

The chain combines TRBV7-9 with TRBJ1-1; 10 bases match TRBD1. Germline-derived CDR1 and CDR2 are SEHNR and FQNEAQ (reference sequence). Trimming at V came to 5 bases and at J to 3 bases, leaving 9 bases not matched to a gene. The CDR3 contains 16 residues. CDR3 DNA sequence: TGTGCCAGCAGCCATTGGACAGGGGGGGAGGACACTGAAGCTTTCTTT. This codes for CASSHWTGGEDTEAFF. Full variable domain (missing parts from reference TRBV7-9 and TRBJ1-1): DTGVSQNPRHKITKRGQNVTFRCDPISEHNRLYWYRQTLGQGPEFLTYFQNEAQLEKSRLLSDRFSAERPKGSFSTLEIQRTEQGDSAMYLCASSHWTGGEDTEAFFGQGTRLTVV.

The V call is TRBV9, the J call TRBJ1-6; TRBD1 aligns across 7 bases. CDR3 size: 15 residues. J gave up 5 bases and V 0 bases, and 2 bases lay outside the gene matches. The germline V gene has CDR1 SGDLS and CDR2 YYNGEE. The CDR3: CASSVEGTDNSPLHF. The CDR3, as DNA: TGTGCCAGCAGCGTAGAGGGGACAGATAATTCACCCCTCCACTTT.

This rearrangement joins TRBV3-1 (or the pseudogene TRBV3-2) to TRBJ1-1, with 8 positions matching TRBD1. CDR3 size: 14 residues. Trimming cost V 4 bases and J 7 bases; bases outside gene matches: 8. Looked up from germline, CDR1 is LGHDT and CDR2 is YNNKEL (reference sequence). In nucleotides, the CDR3 is TGTGCCAGCAGCCCCTACGGGACAGGCGATGAAGCTTTCTTT. Protein product: CASSPYGTGDEAFF.

DNA of the CDR3: TGTGCCAGCAGTGAGACAGGGGGCCTTAATTCACCCCTCCACTTT. Translation: CASSETGGLNSPLHF. The chain has TRBV6-1 and TRBJ1-6, with 10 nucleotides matching TRBD1. The V gene end was trimmed by 3 bases and the J gene end by 6 bases; junction bases not matched to a gene: 2. Looked up from germline, CDR1 is MNHNS and CDR2 is SASEGT. The CDR3 consists of 15 residues.

This chain uses TRBV4-1 with TRBJ1-2, with 7 bases matching TRBD1. V lost 1 base, J lost 0 bases, and 8 bases stayed unmatched. This CDR3 is built from 17 residues. Germline V gene sequence: CDR1 MGHRA, CDR2 YSYEKL. CDR3 in DNA: TGCGCCAGCAGCCAAGGGGTCGGGGACAGAGCTAACTATGGCTACACCTTC. It is translated as CASSQGVGDRANYGYTF.

The chain joins TRBV6-6 to TRBJ2-7; D is perhaps TRBD2 (7 bases). The CDR3 sequence is 16 residues long. Germline lookup yields CDR1 MNHNY and CDR2 SVGAGI (reference sequence). Trimming cost V 6 bases and J 4 bases, with 22 bases left between them. The CDR3 nucleotides read TGTGCCAGCAGACTCGGGGGGCAGGGGCCAGGGTACGAGCAGTACTTC. This encodes CASRLGGQGPGYEQYF.

The V gene is TRBV27, the J gene TRBJ1-6; D possibly corresponds to TRBD1 (6 bases). The CDR3 length is 18 residues. The germline gives CDR1 MNHEY, CDR2 SMNVEV (reference sequence). V dropped 5 bases and J dropped 7 bases, with 24 bases sitting between them. DNA of the CDR3: TGTGCCAGCAGTCCATACGTCAGGGGTGGGACCGTAAATTCACCCCTCCACTTT. This sequence encodes CASSPYVRGGTVNSPLHF.

This chain connects TRBV7-9 to TRBJ1-2; TRBD1 matches at 7 bases. Germline CDR1 is SEHNR and CDR2 is FQNEAQ (reference sequence). J lost 2 bases, V lost 8 bases, and 5 bases had no gene match. This CDR3 spans 13 amino acids. DNA for the CDR3: TGTGCCAGCGGATACAGGGGCAACTATGGCTACACCTTC. Translated: CASGYRGNYGYTF.

The chain couples TRBV9 to TRBJ2-7; D is perhaps TRBD2 (6 bases). Germline CDR1 SGDLS, CDR2 YYNGEE. This CDR3 region has 14 residues. Between the trimmed V and J ends, which lost 0 bases and 3 bases, there was a span of 10 bases. CDR3 protein: CASSVEEGIYEQYF. CDR3 in DNA: TGTGCCAGCAGCGTAGAGGAGGGAATCTACGAGCAGTACTTC.

V gene TRBV6-6 combines with J gene TRBJ1-3; TRBD1 agrees at 10 bases. V lost 5 bases and J lost 0; bases outside the gene matches: 7. CDR3 length equals 17 residues. Germline assignment: CDR1 MNHNY and CDR2 SVGAGI (reference sequence). The chain's CDR3 is CASSLGQGGSSGNTIYF. The CDR3 coding sequence is TGTGCCAGCAGTCTTGGACAGGGGGGAAGCTCTGGAAACACCATATATTTT.

The rearrangement links TRBV2 to TRBJ1-5; 10 bases map to TRBD1. V shed 8 bases, J shed 5 bases, and the junction held 3 bases outside the gene matches. CDR1 is SNHLY, CDR2 FYNNEI, per germline. The CDR3 is 13 residues long. The CDR3, as DNA: TGTGCCAGCGGAGGACAGGGGGATCAGCCCCAGCATTTT. This translates into CASGGQGDQPQHF.

The chain employs TRBV5-6 and TRBJ1-2; possibly TRBD1 for D (6 bases). CDR3 length: 13 residues. CDR1 is SGHDT, CDR2 YYEEEE, per germline. V shed 4 bases and J shed 10 bases, with 17 bases lying between them. This CDR3 reads CASSLGRGGNYTF. The CDR3 DNA reads TGTGCCAGCAGCCTCGGGAGGGGGGGAAACTACACCTTC. Full variable domain (remainder filled in from reference TRBV5-6 and TRBJ1-2): DAGVTQSPTHLIKTRGQQVTLRCSPKSGHDTVSWYQQALGQGPQFIFQYYEEEERQRGNFPDRFSGHQFPNYSSELNVNALLLGDSALYLCASSLGRGGNYTFGSGTRLTVV.

The chain links TRBV7-2 to TRBJ1-5; 8 bases are a match to TRBD1. V lost 5 bases to trimming and J lost 6 bases; unmatched junction nucleotides: 3. CDR1 and CDR2 from the germline V gene are SGHTA and FQGNSA. CDR3 length: 13 amino acids. The chain's CDR3 is CASSPDRAQPQHF. The DNA of the CDR3 is TGTGCCAGCAGCCCGGACAGGGCTCAGCCCCAGCATTTT.

Only a few counts were recorded for this clone. The CDR3 loop is CASSSQPGPYGYTF. In DNA, the CDR3 is TGTGCCAGCAGCTCCCAGCCAGGCCCTTATGGCTACACCTTC. The genes are TRBV7-2 and TRBJ1-2, with unresolved D. Trimming stripped 4 bases from V and 5 bases from J, with 14 bases between. The CDR3 totals 14 residues. From germline, CDR1 is SGHTA and CDR2 FQGNSA.

The gene calls are TRBV5-1 and TRBJ1-4; 10 bases fit TRBD1. Per germline, CDR1 SGHRS and CDR2 YFSETQ. CDR3 length equals 14 residues. V dropped 4 bases and J dropped 5; count of bases not matched to a gene: 2. CDR3 amino acids: CASSVGQGNEKLFF. The CDR3 DNA reads as TGCGCCAGCAGCGTGGGACAGGGGAATGAAAAACTGTTTTTT.

This chain connects TRBV5-8 to TRBJ1-3; possible D gene TRBD1, 5 bases. The germline V and J ends were trimmed by 0 bases and 2 bases, with 18 bases remaining between them. CDR1 is SGHTS, CDR2 YDEGEE, per germline. The CDR3 is 18 amino acids. Written as DNA, the CDR3 is TGTGCCAGCAGCTTGGCCGCAGGGACTTCGATGACTGGAAACACCATATATTTT. This sequence encodes CASSLAAGTSMTGNTIYF.

V gene TRBV29-1 combines with J gene TRBJ2-4; no reliable D call. The CDR3 is made up of 12 amino acids. Germline CDR1 reads SQVTM; CDR2 reads ANQGSEA. Trimming stripped 2 bases from V and 8 bases from J, with 10 bases between. CDR3 region: CSVESSEDIQYF. The CDR3 nucleotides are TGCAGCGTTGAAAGTAGTGAGGACATTCAGTACTTC.

The V and J genes are TRBV10-3 and TRBJ1-1, with D uncertain. The germline gives CDR1 ENHRY, CDR2 SYGVKD. V was shortened by 0 bases and J by 2 bases, with 10 bases between the two germline ends. The CDR3 is 15 amino acids. The CDR3 loop is CAISESSGRNTEAFF. The CDR3 region has the DNA TGTGCCATCAGTGAGTCATCGGGTAGAAACACTGAAGCTTTCTTT.

The chain uses TRBV7-9 and TRBJ2-7; a possible D gene is TRBD2 (6 bases). The CDR3 is 11 amino acids. The germline V and J ends were trimmed by 3 bases and 6 bases, with 6 bases remaining between them. Germline V gene sequence: CDR1 SEHNR, CDR2 FQNEAQ (reference sequence). CDR3 sequence (DNA): TGTGCCAGCAGCTTCGGGGGCGAGCAGTACTTC. Protein product: CASSFGGEQYF.

The chain carries TRBV20-1 and TRBJ1-2; no firm D call. CDR3 size: 12 residues. The V and J ends lost 3 bases and 1 base respectively, with 6 bases between them. From germline, CDR1 is DFQATT and CDR2 SNEGSKA (reference sequence). CDR3 sequence: CSASDGNYGYTF. CDR3 in DNA: TGCAGTGCTAGTGACGGTAACTATGGCTACACCTTC.

The rearrangement uses TRBV21-1 and TRBJ1-3. TRBV21-1 is a documented pseudogene. This CDR3 is 18 amino acids long. CDR3 nucleotides: TGTGCCAGCAGCAAAGTTATGGGCGGGGAGGGTTCTGGAAACACCATATATTTT. Amino acid sequence: CASSKVMGGEGSGNTIYF.

This chain uses TRBV7-3 with TRBJ2-2, with 10 bases aligning to TRBD1. The CDR3 runs to 15 residues. Germline CDR1 SGHTA, CDR2 FQGTGA. With 4 bases clipped from V and 6 bases from J, the junction kept 5 bases outside the gene matches. The CDR3 is CASSSGDRGAGELFF. Here the CDR3 DNA reads TGTGCCAGCAGCTCCGGGGACAGGGGCGCCGGGGAGCTGTTTTTT.

The rearrangement uses TRBV27 and TRBJ2-2; 7 nucleotides agree with TRBD1. Trimming removed 3 bases from V and 0 bases from J; junction bases left unmatched: 4. Per germline, CDR1 MNHEY and CDR2 SMNVEV (reference sequence). This CDR3 is built from 16 residues. In nucleotides, the CDR3 is TGTGCCAGCAGTTTGACAGGGACAACGAACACCGGGGAGCTGTTTTTT. It translates to CASSLTGTTNTGELFF.

The chain uses TRBV27 and TRBJ2-1, with 8 bases lining up with TRBD1. V dropped 4 bases and J dropped 5; count of bases not matched to a gene: 4. CDR3 length: 14 amino acids. The germline CDR1 and CDR2 sequences are MNHEY and SMNVEV (reference sequence). The CDR3 region is CASSSGQVNNEQFF. The CDR3 DNA sequence: TGTGCCAGCAGTTCGGGACAGGTAAACAATGAGCAGTTCTTC.

The rearrangement joins TRBV27 to TRBJ2-7, with D possibly TRBD1 on 6 matching bases. Germline values: CDR1 MNHEY, CDR2 SMNVEV (reference sequence). The CDR3 is made up of 15 amino acids. V dropped 5 bases and J dropped 1 base, with 15 bases sitting between them. In DNA, the CDR3 is TGTGCCAGCAGTCTCCGGGGACACCCTTCCTACGAGCAGTACTTC. Protein: CASSLRGHPSYEQYF.